The following is a TCR beta chain sequence with its context. Antigen unknown. The data derive from a study of cytomegalovirus exposure and HLA in healthy donors. Study observations and caveats: The authors confirmed in vitro that three CMV-associated chains were specific for CMV antigens. When a later analysis compared HLA-associated TCR beta chains with equally common others, the HLA-associated chains turned out to be more clonally expanded and to have lower generation probabilities. Most of the CMV-associated TCR beta chains (in a later analysis) appeared to be HLA-restricted.

Vbeta (60) and Jbeta (13) primers were used in the PCR. Source study methods: The authors later counted roughly 79 million unique TCR beta chains, 9 million to 12 million of them shared. Sequencing used immunoSEQ multiplex PCR; TCRdb keeps in-frame clones, though not all of them. V and J calls and clone size are as listed in that table; D and trimming were resolved from the DNA. The profile shows 150,000 to 200,000 clones, about 80% of them singletons. V gave up 2 bases and J gave up 5 bases; unmatched junction bases: 7. This CDR3 region has 15 residues. CDR1 MGHDK and CDR2 SYGVNS come from the germline V gene.

The sequenced sample was PBMCs. The receptor was derived from a man aged 18 to 29 in good health and CMV-seronegative. The rearrangement links TRBV25-1 to TRBJ2-3, with 7 bases matching TRBD1. CDR3 bases: TGTGCCAGCAGTGAAGAAAGGGGGCTTGTAGATACGCAGTATTTT. This gives the protein CASSEERGLVDTQYF.